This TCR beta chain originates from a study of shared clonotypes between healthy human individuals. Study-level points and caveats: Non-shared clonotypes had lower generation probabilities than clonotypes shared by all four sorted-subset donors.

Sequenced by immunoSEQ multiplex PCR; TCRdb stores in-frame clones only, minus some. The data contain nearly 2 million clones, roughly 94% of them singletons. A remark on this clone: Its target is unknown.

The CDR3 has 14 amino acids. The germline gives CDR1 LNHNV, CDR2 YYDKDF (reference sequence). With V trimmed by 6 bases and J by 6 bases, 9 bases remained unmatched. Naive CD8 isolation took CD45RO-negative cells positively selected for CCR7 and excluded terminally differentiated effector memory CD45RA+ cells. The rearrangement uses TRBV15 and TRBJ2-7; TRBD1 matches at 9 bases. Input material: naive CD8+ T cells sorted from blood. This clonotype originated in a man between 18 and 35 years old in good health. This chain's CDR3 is CATRQGADGLEQYF. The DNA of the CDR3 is TGTGCCACCAGACAGGGGGCGGACGGACTCGAGCAGTACTTC.